Below are 14 T cell receptor beta chains sequenced from a single sample in a study of long-term antiretroviral therapy in people with HIV. With survey level as its setting, the immunoSEQ assay was v3.0. Using immunoSEQ multiplex PCR, the repertoire was profiled, and TCRdb retains in-frame clones only, with some absent. The sample has around 36,000 clones; approximately 75% are singletons. Specimen: unsorted PBMCs, collected 3 years after starting antiretroviral therapy. Every receptor here comes from a man in his forties or fifties with HIV.

V and J are TRBV29-1 and TRBJ2-7; TRBD2 agrees at 14 bases. Germline V gene sequence: CDR1 SQVTM, CDR2 ANQGSEA. Trimming removed 6 bases from V and 5 bases from J; junction bases left unmatched: 6. The CDR3 is 14 amino acids. In nucleotides, the CDR3 is TGCAGCGTGGGGACTAGCGGGAGCCGAAACGAGCAGTACTTC. The encoded protein is CSVGTSGSRNEQYF.

The chain joins TRBV5-5 to TRBJ2-3, with D possibly being TRBD2 (5 bases). The ends were cut back, 2 bases at V and 0 bases at J, with 10 bases in the middle. Germline V gene lookup returns CDR1 SGHKS and CDR2 YYEKEE (reference sequence). CDR3 length: 15 amino acids. The CDR3 sequence: CASSFTGMSTDTQYF. The CDR3 nucleotides are TGTGCCAGCAGCTTCACGGGAATGAGCACAGATACGCAGTATTTT.

This sequence joins TRBV5-1 and TRBJ2-7, with 10 positions matching TRBD1. This CDR3 is built from 14 residues. V lost 4 bases to trimming and J lost 1 base; unmatched junction nucleotides: 2. In germline, CDR1 is SGHRS, CDR2 YFSETQ. CDR3: CASSKDRGSYEQYF. CDR3 sequence (DNA): TGCGCCAGCAGCAAGGACAGGGGGTCCTACGAGCAGTACTTC.

The J gene is TRBJ1-2, the V gene TRBV15; maybe TRBD1 (6 bases). The germline V and J ends were trimmed by 0 bases and 4 bases, with 6 bases remaining between them. The germline V gene encodes CDR1 LNHNV and CDR2 YYDKDF (reference sequence). CDR3 length equals 13 residues. In DNA, the CDR3 is TGTGCCACCAGCAGAGACAGGGGCTATGGCTACACCTTC. Its protein product is CATSRDRGYGYTF. The complete variable domain, with remaining parts taken from reference TRBV15 and TRBJ1-2, reads DAMVIQNPRYQVTQFGKPVTLSCSQTLNHNVMYWYQQKSSQAPKLLFHYYDKDFNNEADTPDNFQSRRPNTSFCFLDIRSPGLGDTAMYLCATSRDRGYGYTFGSGTRLTVV.

V and J are TRBV7-2 and TRBJ2-7; D could derive from TRBD1 or TRBD2 (5 bases each). CDR1 is SGHTA and CDR2 is FQGNSA in the germline V gene. The germline V and J ends were trimmed by 5 bases and 0 bases, with 14 bases remaining between them. The CDR3 covers 15 residues. The CDR3 here is CASSKGRSRSYEQYF. CDR3 coding DNA: TGTGCCAGCAGCAAGGGGAGATCTCGCTCCTACGAGCAGTACTTC.

This clone has more than one count but fewer than ten. This chain connects TRBV7-9 to TRBJ1-1; tentatively, D is TRBD1 (5 bases). Germline V lookup: CDR1 SEHNR, CDR2 FQNEAQ (reference sequence). V was shortened by 6 bases and J by 1 base, with 12 bases between the two germline ends. The CDR3 totals 14 residues. Written as DNA, the CDR3 is TGTGCCAGCAGATATGCCACAGGGAACACTGAAGCTTTCTTT. Amino acid sequence: CASRYATGNTEAFF.

This rearrangement joins TRBV27 to TRBJ2-3; 16 nucleotides align to TRBD2. V dropped 5 bases and J dropped 1; count of bases not matched to a gene: 6. There are 18 residues in the CDR3. The germline gives CDR1 MNHEY, CDR2 SMNVEV (reference sequence). The CDR3 coding sequence is TGTGCCAGCAGTCCGGGACTAGCGGGAGGGCCGGGCACAGATACGCAGTATTTT. Translating it yields CASSPGLAGGPGTDTQYF.

This clone was seen more than once but under ten times. The rearrangement uses TRBV19 and TRBJ1-3; D uncertain. Germline values: CDR1 LNHDA, CDR2 SQIVND (reference sequence). The CDR3 extends over 14 amino acids. The V gene lost 6 bases and the J gene lost 2 bases, with 11 bases spanning the gap. CDR3 region: CASRKGSAGNTIYF. The CDR3 nucleotides are TGTGCCAGTAGGAAAGGTTCAGCTGGAAACACCATATATTTT. The full variable domain, rest sourced from reference TRBV19 and TRBJ1-3, is DGGITQSPKYLFRKEGQNVTLSCEQNLNHDAMYWYRQDPGQGLRLIYYSQIVNDFQKGDIAEGYSVSREKKESFPLTVTSAQKNPTAFYLCASRKGSAGNTIYFGEGSWLTVV.

The chain recombines TRBV5-4 with TRBJ2-7; perhaps TRBD2 as D (5 bases). Trimming took 5 bases from V and 6 from J, leaving 18 bases between them. The germline V gene has CDR1 SGHNT and CDR2 YYREEE (reference sequence). The CDR3 is 14 amino acids. CDR3 loop: CASRFYSGYGEQYF. Written as DNA, the CDR3 is TGTGCCAGCAGATTCTACAGCGGTTATGGCGAGCAGTACTTC.

V and J are TRBV14 and TRBJ1-1; TRBD1 matches 7 bases. Looked up from germline, CDR1 is SGHDN and CDR2 is FVKESK. The CDR3 spans 14 residues. V shed 5 bases, J shed 1 base, and the junction held 4 bases outside the gene matches. CDR3 DNA: TGTGCCAGCAGCGCGGGACAGAGGAACACTGAAGCTTTCTTT. Amino acid sequence: CASSAGQRNTEAFF. Complete variable domain (other parts from reference TRBV14 and TRBJ1-1): EAGVTQFPSHSVIEKGQTVTLRCDPISGHDNLYWYRRVMGKEIKFLLHFVKESKQDESGMPNNRFLAERTGGTYSTLKVQPAELEDSGVYFCASSAGQRNTEAFFGQGTRLTVV.

This sequence joins TRBV7-9 and TRBJ2-2, with 7 bases fitting TRBD1. The V gene end was trimmed by 2 bases and the J gene end by 4 bases; junction bases not matched to a gene: 4. CDR1 and CDR2 (germline): SEHNR, FQNEAQ (reference sequence). This CDR3 comprises 15 residues. CDR3: CASSLRKGATGELFF. The CDR3 DNA sequence: TGTGCCAGCAGCTTAAGAAAGGGGGCCACCGGGGAGCTGTTTTTT. Together with reference TRBV7-9 and TRBJ2-2, the CDR3 gives the full variable domain: DTGVSQNPRHKITKRGQNVTFRCDPISEHNRLYWYRQTLGQGPEFLTYFQNEAQLEKSRLLSDRFSAERPKGSFSTLEIQRTEQGDSAMYLCASSLRKGATGELFFGEGSRLTVL.

This clone has only a few counts. This sequence joins TRBV28 and TRBJ1-1; D is unresolved. The V gene lost 5 bases and the J gene lost 8 bases, with 12 bases spanning the gap. CDR3 length: 12 residues. Per the germline V gene, CDR1 is MDHEN and CDR2 is SYDVKM. This chain's CDR3 is CASSTGGGEAFF. The DNA of the CDR3 is TGTGCCAGCAGTACGGGCGGAGGCGAAGCTTTCTTT.

This rearrangement joins TRBV28 to TRBJ2-7, with TRBD1 matching 10 bases. The CDR3 consists of 15 residues. The V gene end was trimmed by 5 bases and the J gene end by 4 bases; junction bases not matched to a gene: 8. Looked up from germline, CDR1 is MDHEN and CDR2 is SYDVKM. CDR3 sequence (DNA): TGTGCCAGCAGTCCGTGGACAGGGGGTAAATACGAGCAGTACTTC. Translated: CASSPWTGGKYEQYF. Full variable domain (remainder filled in from reference TRBV28 and TRBJ2-7): DVKVTQSSRYLVKRTGEKVFLECVQDMDHENMFWYRQDPGLGLRLIYFSYDVKMKEKGDIPEGYSVSREKKERFSLILESASTNQTSMYLCASSPWTGGKYEQYFGPGTRLTVT.

This chain connects TRBV5-5 to TRBJ1-6; D is possibly TRBD1 (5 bases). Germline CDR1 SGHKS, CDR2 YYEKEE (reference sequence). V lost 7 bases and J lost 8, with 10 bases in between. This CDR3 spans 12 amino acids. CDR3 in DNA: TGTGCCAGCGGGGACCTCGATTCACCCCTCCACTTT. Translated, it gives CASGDLDSPLHF.